Presented here are 3 T cell receptor beta chains from one specimen sequenced in a study of persistence of HIV-infected CD4 T cells. Cells were stimulated with overlapping HIV-1 Gag 15-mer peptides. Responding CD4+ T cells were sorted by upregulation of both CD40 ligand and CD69. Their antigens are not known. Sequencing used immunoSEQ version 4 in survey mode. Sequenced by immunoSEQ multiplex PCR; TCRdb stores in-frame clones only, minus some. The data hold roughly 20,000 clones, with roughly two thirds observed a single time. Sequences were derived from CD4+ T cells sorted from PBMCs after roughly 18-hour stimulation, sampled from a patient who received antiretroviral therapy. These receptors originate from an adult woman with HIV who was CMV-seropositive.

This chain links TRBV5-1 with TRBJ1-6; D is uncertain. Germline V gene lookup returns CDR1 SGHRS and CDR2 YFSETQ. Trimming removed 7 bases at V and 8 bases at J, with 13 bases between. CDR3 length equals 13 residues. The CDR3 DNA reads as TGCGCCAGCTGCCTAGGTCGGGATTCACCCCTCCACTTT. This encodes CASCLGRDSPLHF.

The CDR3 loop is CASSVTPGQNYGYTF. The CDR3 DNA reads TGTGCCAGCAGCGTGACCCCGGGACAGAACTATGGCTACACCTTC. The J gene is TRBJ1-2, the V gene TRBV9; 7 nucleotides agree with TRBD1. V was pared by 2 bases and J by 2 bases, with 6 bases of the junction left unmatched. Germline CDR1 SGDLS, CDR2 YYNGEE. There are 15 residues in the CDR3.

The chain uses TRBV2 and TRBJ1-3, with D perhaps matching TRBD1 (6 bases). The CDR3 is 15 amino acids. Germline V gives CDR1 SNHLY, CDR2 FYNNEI. Trimming took off 7 bases at V and 2 bases at J, with 15 bases between the two ends. CDR3 amino acids: CASNIQGVAGNTIYF. The CDR3 DNA sequence: TGTGCCAGCAATATACAGGGAGTTGCTGGAAACACCATATATTTT. The variable domain in full, completed from reference TRBV2 and TRBJ1-3, reads EPEVTQTPSHQVTQMGQEVILRCVPISNHLYFYWYRQILGQKVEFLVSFYNNEISEKSEIFDDQFSVERPDGSNFTLKIRSTKLEDSAMYFCASNIQGVAGNTIYFGEGSWLTVV.